This T cell receptor (beta chain) was identified during a study of vaccination and CD4 T cells after COVID-19 (dated 2022 in TCRdb). For context, the study as a whole: The convalescent cohort comprised six males and four females, including two Hispanic individuals, seven Caucasians, two Asians and one multiracial person. Participants received two doses of either the Pfizer-BioNTech BNT162b2 vaccine (n=8) or the Moderna mRNA-1273 vaccine (n=2). Post-COVID blood samples from convalescent patients were collected a median of approximately 100 days after diagnosis, with a range of 35 to 161 days. Post-vaccine blood samples were obtained a median of approximately 70 days after the second vaccine dose, with a range of roughly 12 to 250 days. The cultures were stimulated with overlapping spike peptide pools from SARS-CoV-2 and from the common cold coronaviruses HCoV-NL63, HCoV-OC43 and HCoV-229E. Control cultures received a CEFX viral epitope pool as the positive control, an HIV-1 Nef peptide pool as the negative control, or no peptide. The spike-specific CD4+ TCR repertoire was compared before and after mRNA vaccination in under 11 COVID-19 convalescent patients and a handful of infection-naive healthy vaccine recipients. In an earlier paper using these donors, memory CD4+ T cell crossreactivity between SARS-CoV-2 and common cold coronavirus spike proteins was assessed at the TCR clonotype level. The paper's findings and limits, for the study overall: Among the post-vaccine SARS-CoV-2-reactive clones in convalescent patients, a median approximately 90% showed up only after vaccination, which suggests vaccine-specific priming. In convalescent patients, nearly all vaccine-specific clones (304 of 307) were found to be mono-reactive for SARS-CoV-2 spike rather than cross-reactive with common cold coronaviruses. The median count of SARS-CoV-2-reactive clonotypes went up from approximately 22 after infection to 30 to 40 after vaccination, although the change was not significant. The number of convalescent patients in the study was relatively small, and the study did not examine early timepoints following natural infection.

Library creation used PCR. DNA from cultured CD4+ T cells underwent TCR sequencing with the Oncomine TCR Beta short-read assay at the Johns Hopkins FTIC core. The QIAamp micro DNA kit was used to extract genomic DNA from the cultured CD4+ T cells. Oncomine TCR Beta libraries from cultured CD4+ T cells were pooled using unique dual indexes and sequenced on an Illumina iSeq 100. On the study's bioinformatics: Non-productive sequences were removed, and CDR3s that did not start with C, did not end with F or W, or were shorter than 7 amino acids were discarded. The MANAFEST web application identified antigen-specific clonotypes by comparing peptide-stimulated wells against reference wells and other culture wells. Positive clones required FDR below 0.05, an odds ratio above 5, and productive frequency above 0.1% in at least two of three replicate wells. Clonotypes that were significantly expanded in both SARS-CoV-2 spike wells and at least one common cold coronavirus spike condition were defined as cross-reactive. Levenshtein distances (stringdist) and unrooted phylogenetic trees (ape) in R version 3.6.1 were used to assess CDR3 homology. TCRdb reprocessed the public reads (quality trimming at Q25 with fastp, clone calling with MiXCR) and kept in-frame beta chains. Identical CDR3 protein sequences are pooled into one entry, listed with their most common genes and DNA. The V and J calls were not made by the authors but by TCRdb's processing. In this sample the table shows roughly 8,400 distinct CDR3 sequences, 45% of which occur a single time. The ten largest clones take up approximately 11% of the sample.

This sample's treatment or condition label indicates: roughly 10-day PBMC culture with coronavirus spike peptide pools or control peptides (ViraFEST assay). CD4+ T cells from unexposed donors were collected before the COVID-19 pandemic (2011-2018). To expand antigen-specific T cells with peptide pools and then pick out the expanded clonotypes through TCR sequencing, the study relied on the ViraFEST assay. PBMCs were cultured at around 2 million per well in IMDM supplemented with roughly 5% human AB serum and around 10 IU/ml IL-2, with approximately 9.5 ug/ml peptide pools added. Half of the culture medium was replaced with fresh IL-2-containing medium on days 3 and 7. After around 10 days of culture, CD4+ T cells were isolated by negative selection using the EasySep CD4+ T cell isolation kit. Unexposed donor CD4+ T cells were tested for reactivity to SARS-CoV-2 S and N and four common cold coronavirus spike pools, as cell number allowed. Ficoll-Paque Plus gradient centrifugation was used to isolate PBMCs from whole blood, and the isolated PBMCs were then either used fresh or cryopreserved at -140C. Triplicate wells were generally used for each culture condition. Leukapheresis product for the unexposed donors was bought commercially.

The CDR3 contains 14 residues, cysteine and phenylalanine counted. Only the CDR3 portion is preserved as DNA: 42 bases, with reading frame beginning at the first base. The germline V gene supplies CDR1 SNHLY and CDR2 FYNNEI. Germline trimming amounts to 6 bases on V and 5 bases on J, with 6 as the count of junction bases outside the gene matches. In regard to this clonotype: The antigen it recognizes is unknown. One base away there is no much larger clone; base qualities are not given.

The clonotype comes from a human donor in good health. The sequencing input was CD4+ T cells from blood, cultured in vitro. The chain is assembled from TRBV2 and TRBJ1-2; 10 bases in the middle match TRBD1. The DNA is TGTGCCAGCAGCGCCGGGACAGGGGTATATGGCTACACCTTC. This codes for CASSAGTGVYGYTF. Full variable domain (CDR3 extended with the reference TRBV2 and TRBJ1-2 proteins): EPEVTQTPSHQVTQMGQEVILRCVPISNHLYFYWYRQILGQKVEFLVSFYNNEISEKSEIFDDQFSVERPDGSNFTLKIRSTKLEDSAMYFCASSAGTGVYGYTFGSGTRLTVV.